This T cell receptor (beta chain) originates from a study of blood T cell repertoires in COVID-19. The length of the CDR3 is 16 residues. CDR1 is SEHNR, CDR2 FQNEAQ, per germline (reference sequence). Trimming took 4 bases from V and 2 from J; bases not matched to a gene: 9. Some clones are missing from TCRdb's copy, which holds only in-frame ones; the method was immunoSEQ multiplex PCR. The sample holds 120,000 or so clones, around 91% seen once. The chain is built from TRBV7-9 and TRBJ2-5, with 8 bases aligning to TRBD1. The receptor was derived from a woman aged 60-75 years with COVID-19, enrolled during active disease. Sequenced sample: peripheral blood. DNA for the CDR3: TGTGCCAGCAGCTCCACCTCCAGGGGGCGACAAGAGACCCAGTACTTC. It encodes CASSSTSRGRQETQYF.